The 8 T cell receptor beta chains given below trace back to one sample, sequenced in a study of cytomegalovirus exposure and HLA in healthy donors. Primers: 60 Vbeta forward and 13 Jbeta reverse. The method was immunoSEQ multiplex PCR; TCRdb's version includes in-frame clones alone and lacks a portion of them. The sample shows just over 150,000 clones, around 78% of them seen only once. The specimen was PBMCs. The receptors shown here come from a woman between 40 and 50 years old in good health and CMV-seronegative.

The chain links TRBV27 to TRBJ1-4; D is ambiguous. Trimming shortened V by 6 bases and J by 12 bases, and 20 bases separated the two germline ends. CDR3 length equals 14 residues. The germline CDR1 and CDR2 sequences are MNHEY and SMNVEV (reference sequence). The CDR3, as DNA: TGTGCCAGCAGACCCTACCCACATGAGGGAGAACTGTTTTTT. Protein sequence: CASRPYPHEGELFF.

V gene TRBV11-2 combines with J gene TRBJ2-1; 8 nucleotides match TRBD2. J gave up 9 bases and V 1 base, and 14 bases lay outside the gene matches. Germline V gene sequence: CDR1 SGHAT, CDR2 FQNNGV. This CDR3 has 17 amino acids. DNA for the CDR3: TGTGCCAGCAGCTTAGGGATTAGCGGGGAATTGCTAGGTGAGCAGTTCTTC. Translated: CASSLGISGELLGEQFF.

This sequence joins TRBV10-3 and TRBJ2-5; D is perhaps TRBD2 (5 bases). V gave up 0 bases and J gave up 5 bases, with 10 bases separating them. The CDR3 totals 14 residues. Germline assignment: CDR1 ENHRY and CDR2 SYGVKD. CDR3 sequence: CAISESRVGETQYF. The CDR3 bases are TGTGCCATCAGTGAGTCGAGGGTGGGGGAGACCCAGTACTTC.

This CDR3 is CASSLGGLGGNNEQFF. CDR3 DNA sequence: TGCGCCAGCAGCTTGGGGGGGCTGGGTGGAAACAATGAGCAGTTCTTC. This sequence joins TRBV5-1 and TRBJ2-1; maybe TRBD1 (6 bases). Germline V lookup: CDR1 SGHRS, CDR2 YFSETQ. This CDR3 comprises 16 residues. V lost 0 bases and J lost 5, with 15 bases in between.

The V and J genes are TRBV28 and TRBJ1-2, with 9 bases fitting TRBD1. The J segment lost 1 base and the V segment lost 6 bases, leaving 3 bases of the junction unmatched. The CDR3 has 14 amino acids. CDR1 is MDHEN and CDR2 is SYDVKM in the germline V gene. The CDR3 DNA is TGTGCCAGCAGCTGGGACAGGGTTAACTATGGCTACACCTTC. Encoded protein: CASSWDRVNYGYTF.

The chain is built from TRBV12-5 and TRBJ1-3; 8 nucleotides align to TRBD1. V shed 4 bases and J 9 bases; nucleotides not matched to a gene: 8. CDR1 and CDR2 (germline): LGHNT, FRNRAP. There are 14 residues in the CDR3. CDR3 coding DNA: TGTGCTAGTGGTTCGGGACAGGCCGGCGGCACCATATATTTT. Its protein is CASGSGQAGGTIYF.

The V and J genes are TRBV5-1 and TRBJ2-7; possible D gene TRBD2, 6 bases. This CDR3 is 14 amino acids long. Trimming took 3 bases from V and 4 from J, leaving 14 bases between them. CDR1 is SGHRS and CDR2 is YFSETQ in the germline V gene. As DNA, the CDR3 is TGCGCCAGCAGCTATGGGTGGGGAGGTTACGAGCAGTACTTC. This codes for CASSYGWGGYEQYF. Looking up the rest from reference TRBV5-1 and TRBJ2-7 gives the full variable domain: KAGVTQTPRYLIKTRGQQVTLSCSPISGHRSVSWYQQTPGQGLQFLFEYFSETQRNKGNFPGRFSGRQFSNSRSEMNVSTLELGDSALYLCASSYGWGGYEQYFGPGTRLTVT.

This CDR3 is CASSQVRANSPLHF. Here the CDR3 DNA reads TGTGCCAGCAGCCAAGTCAGGGCCAATTCACCCCTCCACTTT. V usage is TRBV14 and J usage is TRBJ1-6; perhaps TRBD1 as D (5 bases). Trimming cost V 1 base and J 7 bases, with 8 bases left between them. The CDR3 consists of 14 residues. Germline V gene data show CDR1 as SGHDN and CDR2 as FVKESK.